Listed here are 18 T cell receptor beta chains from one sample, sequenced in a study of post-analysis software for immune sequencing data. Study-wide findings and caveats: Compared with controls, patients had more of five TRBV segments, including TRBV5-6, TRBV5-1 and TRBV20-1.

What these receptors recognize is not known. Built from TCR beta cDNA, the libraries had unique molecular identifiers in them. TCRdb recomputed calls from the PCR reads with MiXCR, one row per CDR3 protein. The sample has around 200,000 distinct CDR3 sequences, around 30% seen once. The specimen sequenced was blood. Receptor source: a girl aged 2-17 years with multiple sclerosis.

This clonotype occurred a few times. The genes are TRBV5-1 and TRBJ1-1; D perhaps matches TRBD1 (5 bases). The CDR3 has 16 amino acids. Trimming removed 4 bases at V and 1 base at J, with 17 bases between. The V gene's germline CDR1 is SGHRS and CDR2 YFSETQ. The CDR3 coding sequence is TGCGCCAGCAGCGCCAAGACAGATAATCAGAACACTGAAGCTTTCTTT. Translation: CASSAKTDNQNTEAFF. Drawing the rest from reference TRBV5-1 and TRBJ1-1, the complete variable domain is KAGVTQTPRYLIKTRGQQVTLSCSPISGHRSVSWYQQTPGQGLQFLFEYFSETQRNKGNFPGRFSGRQFSNSRSEMNVSTLELGDSALYLCASSAKTDNQNTEAFFGQGTRLTVV.

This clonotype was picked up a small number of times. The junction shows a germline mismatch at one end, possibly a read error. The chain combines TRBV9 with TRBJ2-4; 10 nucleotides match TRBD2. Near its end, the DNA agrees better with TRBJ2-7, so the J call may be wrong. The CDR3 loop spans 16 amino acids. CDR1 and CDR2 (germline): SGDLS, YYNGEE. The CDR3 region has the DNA TGTGCCTGCAGCAAAGGGGGAGCGGGAGGGCCTTACGAGCAGTACTTC. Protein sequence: CACSKGGAGGPYEQYF.

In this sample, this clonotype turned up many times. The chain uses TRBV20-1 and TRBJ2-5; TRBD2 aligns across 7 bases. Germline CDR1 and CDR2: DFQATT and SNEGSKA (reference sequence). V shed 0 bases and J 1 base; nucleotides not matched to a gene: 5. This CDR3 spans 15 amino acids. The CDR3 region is CSARDLGGVQETQYF. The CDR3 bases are TGCAGTGCTAGAGATCTTGGGGGGGTCCAAGAGACCCAGTACTTC.

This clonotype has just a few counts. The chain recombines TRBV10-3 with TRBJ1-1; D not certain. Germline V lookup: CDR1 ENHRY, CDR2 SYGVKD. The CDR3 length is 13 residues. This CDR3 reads CVTRGFQNTEAFF. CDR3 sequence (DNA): TGTGTTACCCGGGGATTTCAGAACACTGAAGCTTTCTTT.

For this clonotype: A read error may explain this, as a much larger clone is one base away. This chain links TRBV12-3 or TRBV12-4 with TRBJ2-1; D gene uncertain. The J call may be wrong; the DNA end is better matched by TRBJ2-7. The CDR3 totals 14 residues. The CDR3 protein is CASSYSSSYNEQYF. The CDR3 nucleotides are TGTGCCAGCAGCTACTCGAGCTCCTACAATGAGCAGTACTTC.

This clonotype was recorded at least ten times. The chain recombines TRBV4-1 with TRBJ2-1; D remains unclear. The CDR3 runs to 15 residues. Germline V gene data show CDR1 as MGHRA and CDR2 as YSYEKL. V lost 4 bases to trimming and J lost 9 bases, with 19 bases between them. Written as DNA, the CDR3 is TGCGCCAGCAGCCCACCCCTCGGCCGGGCAACTGAGCAGTTCTTC. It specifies CASSPPLGRATEQFF.

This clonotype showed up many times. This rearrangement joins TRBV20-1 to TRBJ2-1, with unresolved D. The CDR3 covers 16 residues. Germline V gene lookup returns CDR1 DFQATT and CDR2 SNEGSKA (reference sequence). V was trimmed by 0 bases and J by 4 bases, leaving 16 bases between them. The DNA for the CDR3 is TGCAGTGCTAGAGATGAACGGGCCTATCCTTACAATGAGCAGTTCTTC. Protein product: CSARDERAYPYNEQFF.

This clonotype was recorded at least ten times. The CDR3 DNA follows: TGCGCCAGCAGCCAGGCTAGCGGGGGGGGAGATACGCAGTATTTT. It translates to CASSQASGGGDTQYF. The rearrangement joins TRBV4-1 to TRBJ2-3, with 12 bases identical to TRBD2. V shed 3 bases, J shed 5 bases, and the junction held 3 bases outside the gene matches. This CDR3 has 15 residues. The V gene's germline CDR1 is MGHRA and CDR2 YSYEKL.

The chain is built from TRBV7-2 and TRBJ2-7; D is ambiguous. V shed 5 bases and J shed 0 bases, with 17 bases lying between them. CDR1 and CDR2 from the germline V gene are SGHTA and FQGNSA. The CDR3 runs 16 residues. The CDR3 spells CASSPAVGLSSYEQYF. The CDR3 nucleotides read TGTGCCAGCAGCCCCGCGGTGGGCCTGAGCTCCTACGAGCAGTACTTC. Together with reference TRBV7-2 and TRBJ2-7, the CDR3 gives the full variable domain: GAGVSQSPSNKVTEKGKDVELRCDPISGHTALYWYRQSLGQGLEFLIYFQGNSAPDKSGLPSDRFSAERTGGSVSTLTIQRTQQEDSAVYLCASSPAVGLSSYEQYFGPGTRLTVT.

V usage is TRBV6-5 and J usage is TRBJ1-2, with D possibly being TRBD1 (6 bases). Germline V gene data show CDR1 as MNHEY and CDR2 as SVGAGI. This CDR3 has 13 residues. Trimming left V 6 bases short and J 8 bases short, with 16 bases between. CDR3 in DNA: TGTGCCAGCAGCCACTCAGGGGAATCGGGCTACACCTTC. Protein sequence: CASSHSGESGYTF.

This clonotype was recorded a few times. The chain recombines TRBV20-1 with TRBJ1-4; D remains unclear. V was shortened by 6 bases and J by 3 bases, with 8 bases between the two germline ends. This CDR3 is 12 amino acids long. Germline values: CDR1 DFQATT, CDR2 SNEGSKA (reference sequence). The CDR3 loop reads CSAGLANEKLFF. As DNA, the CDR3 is TGCAGTGCGGGATTGGCTAATGAAAAACTGTTTTTT.

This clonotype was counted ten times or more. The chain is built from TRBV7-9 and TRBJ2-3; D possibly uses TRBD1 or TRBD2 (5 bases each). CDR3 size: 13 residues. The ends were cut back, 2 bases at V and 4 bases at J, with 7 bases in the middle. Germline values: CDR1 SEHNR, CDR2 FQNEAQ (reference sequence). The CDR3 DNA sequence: TGTGCCAGCAGCTTATGGGGGTCAGATACGCAGTATTTT. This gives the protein CASSLWGSDTQYF.

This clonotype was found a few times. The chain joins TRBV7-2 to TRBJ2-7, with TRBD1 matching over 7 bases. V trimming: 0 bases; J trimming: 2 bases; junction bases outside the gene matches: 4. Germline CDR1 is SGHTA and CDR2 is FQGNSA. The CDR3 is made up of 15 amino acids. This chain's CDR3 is CASSLAPQGPYEQYF. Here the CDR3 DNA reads TGTGCCAGCAGCTTAGCCCCACAGGGGCCCTACGAGCAGTACTTC.

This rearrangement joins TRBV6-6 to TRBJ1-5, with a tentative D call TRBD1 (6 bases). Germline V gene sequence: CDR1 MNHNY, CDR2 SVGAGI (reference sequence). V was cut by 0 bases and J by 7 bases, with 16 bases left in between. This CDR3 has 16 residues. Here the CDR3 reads CASSYSGRGAAQPQHF. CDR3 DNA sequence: TGTGCCAGCAGTTACTCGGGGCGGGGGGCGGCCCAGCCCCAGCATTTT.

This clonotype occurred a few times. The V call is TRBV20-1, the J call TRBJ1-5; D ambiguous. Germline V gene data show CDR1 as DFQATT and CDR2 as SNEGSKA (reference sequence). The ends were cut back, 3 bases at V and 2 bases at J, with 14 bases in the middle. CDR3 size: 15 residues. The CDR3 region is CSASVRTAGNQPQHF. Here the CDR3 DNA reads TGCAGTGCTAGCGTGAGGACCGCAGGCAATCAGCCCCAGCATTTT.

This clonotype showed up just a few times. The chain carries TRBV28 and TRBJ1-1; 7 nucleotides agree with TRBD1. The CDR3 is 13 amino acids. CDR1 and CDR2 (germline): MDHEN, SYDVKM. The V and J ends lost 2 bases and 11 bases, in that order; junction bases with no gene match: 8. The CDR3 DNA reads TGTGCCAGCAGTTTACCCAGACAGGGCTGGGCTTTCTTT. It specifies CASSLPRQGWAFF.

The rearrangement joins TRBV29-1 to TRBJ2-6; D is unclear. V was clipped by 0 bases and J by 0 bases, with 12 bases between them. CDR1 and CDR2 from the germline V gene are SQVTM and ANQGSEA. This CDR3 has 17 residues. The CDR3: CSVEEYGRSSGANVLTF. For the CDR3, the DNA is TGCAGCGTTGAAGAGTATGGCAGAAGCTCTGGGGCCAACGTCCTGACTTTC.

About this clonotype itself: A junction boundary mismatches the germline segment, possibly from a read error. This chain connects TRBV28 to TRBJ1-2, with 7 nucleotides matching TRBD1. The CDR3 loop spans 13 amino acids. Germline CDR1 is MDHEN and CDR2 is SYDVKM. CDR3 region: CASDRDHNYDYTF. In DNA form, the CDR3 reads TGTGCCAGCGACAGGGATCATAACTATGACTACACCTTC.